The clone carrying this TCR beta chain was detected only a few times. Its target is unknown. CDR3 length: 12 residues. Looked up from germline, CDR1 is DFQATT and CDR2 is SNEGSKA (reference sequence). The V end was cut by 3 bases, the J end by 5 bases, with 11 bases between. The source of the sample is a study of T-cell memory formation after mild COVID-19. One entry per CDR3 protein results from TCRdb running MiXCR on the 5' RACE reads. The table records a few hundred thousand distinct CDR3 sequences, approximately 15% of them present only once. The study's findings and limits: Day 15 to 85 contracting clones showed balanced CD4/CD8; day 15 to 37 expanders favored CD4+. Contracting CD4+ clones lay largely in CM and EM, with CD8+ ones residing in EMRA. Pre-infection memory contained some responding clones, which suggested that cross-reactive memory had joined.

What was sequenced was PBMCs or a T cell subset sorted from them (not recorded which). V gene TRBV20-1 combines with J gene TRBJ2-7; no clear D gene. The TCR comes from a man younger than 30 who had mild COVID-19 (a few samples of this study predate the infection). Cell type and time point are not known. The CDR3 protein is CSARGQLDEQYF. The CDR3 DNA reads as TGCAGTGCTAGGGGTCAGCTTGACGAGCAGTACTTC.